The 12 T cell receptor beta chains in this list originate from one sample, sequenced in a study of vaccination effects on CD4 cells after COVID-19. Measured with immunoSEQ multiplex PCR; TCRdb has only the in-frame clones, and not every one. This sample has roughly 63,000 clones; about 73% occur once, and the top ten carry roughly 2%. Sequencing in the ViraFEST assay came after antigen-specific CD4+ T cells had been expanded with viral peptide pools, which were used to stimulate PBMC. Following an approximately 9-day culture, CD4+ T cells were purified. BNT162b2 vaccine or mRNA-1273 vaccine was given to participants in two doses. Their antigens remain unidentified. The input for sequencing was CD4+ T cells from PBMCs cultured with HCoV-OC43 spike peptides, taken after COVID-19 vaccination. The subset here: HCoV-OC43 spike overlapping peptide pool stimulation. The receptors stem from a human donor who received a COVID-19 vaccine.

CDR3 sequence (DNA): TGTGCCAGCTCACCAATGCGGGGGGGATACAATGAGCAGTTCTTC. It codes for CASSPMRGGYNEQFF. This chain joins TRBV18 and TRBJ2-1; 9 bases are shared with TRBD2. Germline V lookup: CDR1 KGHSH, CDR2 LQKENI. The ends lost 2 bases at V and 4 bases at J; junction bases unmatched: 3. The CDR3 has 15 amino acids.

This chain connects TRBV5-1 to TRBJ2-1; weak D call: TRBD1 (6 bases). Germline V gene lookup returns CDR1 SGHRS and CDR2 YFSETQ. The V end lost 6 bases, the J end lost 1 base, and 20 bases lay between the germline ends. This CDR3 region has 17 residues. The CDR3 reads CASTLAAGVGSYNEQFF. The CDR3 nucleotides are TGCGCCAGCACCCTCGCGGCAGGGGTGGGGTCCTACAATGAGCAGTTCTTC. Filled out from reference TRBV5-1 and TRBJ2-1, the complete variable domain reads KAGVTQTPRYLIKTRGQQVTLSCSPISGHRSVSWYQQTPGQGLQFLFEYFSETQRNKGNFPGRFSGRQFSNSRSEMNVSTLELGDSALYLCASTLAAGVGSYNEQFFGPGTRLTVL.

This chain connects TRBV5-4 to TRBJ1-2; weak D call: TRBD1 (5 bases). Trimming left V 2 bases short and J 2 bases short, with 7 bases between. CDR1 and CDR2 from the germline V gene are SGHNT and YYREEE (reference sequence). This CDR3 has 13 residues. CDR3 coding DNA: TGTGCCAGCAGCTTCCCAGGGAACTATGGCTACACCTTC. Encoded protein: CASSFPGNYGYTF.

The chain is built from TRBV18 and TRBJ2-5, with D possibly called TRBD1 or TRBD2 (5 bases each). Per the germline V gene, CDR1 is KGHSH and CDR2 is LQKENI. The V and J ends lost 4 bases and 2 bases respectively, with 8 bases between them. The CDR3 spans 13 residues. CDR3 bases: TGTGCCAGCTCACAAGGGACGCAAGAGACCCAGTACTTC. It encodes CASSQGTQETQYF.

V and J are TRBV4-1 and TRBJ1-6; TRBD1 agrees at 9 bases. The CDR3 runs 16 residues. CDR1 MGHRA and CDR2 YSYEKL come from the germline V gene. J gave up 9 bases and V 1 base, and 7 bases lay outside the gene matches. In DNA form, the CDR3 reads TGCGCCAGCAGCCAAGTTGGGGGACAGGGAGGTTCACCCCTCCACTTT. Its protein is CASSQVGGQGGSPLHF.

The genes are TRBV18 and TRBJ1-5; possibly TRBD1 for D (6 bases). The germline gives CDR1 KGHSH, CDR2 LQKENI. Trimming took off 3 bases at V and 3 bases at J, with 9 bases between the two ends. There are 14 residues in the CDR3. The CDR3 loop is CASSPDRINQPQHF. CDR3 sequence (DNA): TGTGCCAGCTCACCCGACAGGATCAATCAGCCCCAGCATTTT.

A single count supports this clone. The rearrangement links TRBV5-1 to TRBJ2-3; 13 bases map to TRBD2. The V gene's germline CDR1 is SGHRS and CDR2 YFSETQ. The J segment lost 4 bases and the V segment lost 2 bases, leaving 4 bases of the junction unmatched. The CDR3 covers 16 residues. CDR3 DNA: TGCGCCAGCAGCTTAATGACTAGCGGGGGGCCAGATACGCAGTATTTT. It yields the protein CASSLMTSGGPDTQYF.

CDR3 sequence (DNA): TGTGCCAGCAGTTTGGCACACAAGAACACTGAAGCTTTCTTT. Translating it yields CASSLAHKNTEAFF. This chain links TRBV28 with TRBJ1-1; no firm D call. CDR3 length equals 14 residues. From germline, CDR1 is MDHEN and CDR2 SYDVKM. The V end lost 3 bases, the J end lost 1 base, and 9 bases lay between the germline ends. The full variable domain, rest sourced from reference TRBV28 and TRBJ1-1, is DVKVTQSSRYLVKRTGEKVFLECVQDMDHENMFWYRQDPGLGLRLIYFSYDVKMKEKGDIPEGYSVSREKKERFSLILESASTNQTSMYLCASSLAHKNTEAFFGQGTRLTVV.

This rearrangement joins TRBV2 to TRBJ2-3; 12 positions agree with TRBD2. V trimming: 7 bases; J trimming: 4 bases; junction bases outside the gene matches: 3. CDR1 is SNHLY, CDR2 FYNNEI, per germline. The CDR3 loop spans 14 amino acids. DNA of the CDR3: TGTGCCAGCAAGACTAGCGGGGGCTCAGATACGCAGTATTTT. Protein product: CASKTSGGSDTQYF.

The chain has TRBV9 and TRBJ1-3; the D gene is possibly TRBD1 (6 bases). V lost 2 bases and J lost 1, with 16 bases in between. Germline V gene data show CDR1 as SGDLS and CDR2 as YYNGEE. This CDR3 is built from 17 residues. The CDR3: CASSVSPGVGSGNTIYF. CDR3 in DNA: TGTGCCAGCAGCGTTAGTCCAGGGGTAGGATCTGGAAACACCATATATTTT.

The chain uses TRBV6-2 or TRBV6-3 and TRBJ1-6; no firm D call. This CDR3 is built from 15 residues. Trimming stripped 1 base from V and 4 bases from J, with 8 bases between. Germline V gives CDR1 MNHEY, CDR2 SVGEGT. Here the CDR3 reads CASSYYPSYNSPLHF. CDR3 sequence (DNA): TGTGCCAGCAGTTACTACCCTTCGTATAATTCACCCCTCCACTTT.

The chain combines TRBV4-2 with TRBJ1-2, with 7 nucleotides matching TRBD1. Germline assignment: CDR1 LGHNA and CDR2 YNFKEQ. After removal of 1 base from V and 6 bases from J, the junction contained 5 bases not matched to a gene. The length of the CDR3 is 14 residues. CDR3 protein: CASSQAQGNDGYTF. Written as DNA, the CDR3 is TGTGCCAGCAGCCAAGCACAGGGGAACGATGGCTACACCTTC.